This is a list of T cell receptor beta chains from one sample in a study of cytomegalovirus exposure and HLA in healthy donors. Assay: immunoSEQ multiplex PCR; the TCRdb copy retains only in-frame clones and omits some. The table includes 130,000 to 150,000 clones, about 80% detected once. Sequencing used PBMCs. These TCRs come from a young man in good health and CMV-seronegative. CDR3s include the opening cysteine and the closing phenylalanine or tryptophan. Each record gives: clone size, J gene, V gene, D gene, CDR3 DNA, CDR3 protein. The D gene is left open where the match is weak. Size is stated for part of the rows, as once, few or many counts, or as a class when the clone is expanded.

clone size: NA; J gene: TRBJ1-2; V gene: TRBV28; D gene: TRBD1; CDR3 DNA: TGTGCCAGCAGTTTAGAACAGGGGGCTAGAGGCTACACCTTC; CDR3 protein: CASSLEQGARGYTF
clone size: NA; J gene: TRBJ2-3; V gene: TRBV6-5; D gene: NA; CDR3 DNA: TGTGCCAGCAGTTACATGTATAGAAGCACAGATACGCAGTATTTT; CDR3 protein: CASSYMYRSTDTQYF
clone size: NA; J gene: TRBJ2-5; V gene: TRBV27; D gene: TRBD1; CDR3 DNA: TGTGCCAGCAGTATATCGCTCGGACAGGGTGTGGTGACCCAGTACTTC; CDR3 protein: CASSISLGQGVVTQYF
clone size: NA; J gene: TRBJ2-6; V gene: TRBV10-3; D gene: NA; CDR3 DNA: TGTGCCATCCGGGGCGGGATGGGTACTGGGGCCAACGTCCTGACTTTC; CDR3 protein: CAIRGGMGTGANVLTF
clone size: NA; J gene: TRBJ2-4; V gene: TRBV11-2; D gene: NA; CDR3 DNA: TGTGCCAGCAGCTTAGGGAGTACCCACCTGGGAAACATTCAGTACTTC; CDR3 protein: CASSLGSTHLGNIQYF
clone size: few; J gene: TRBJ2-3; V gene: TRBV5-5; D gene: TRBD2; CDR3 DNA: TGTGCCAGCAGCTTGGTTCGCCTAGCGGGGATAGGGACAGATACGCAGTATTTT; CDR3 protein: CASSLVRLAGIGTDTQYF
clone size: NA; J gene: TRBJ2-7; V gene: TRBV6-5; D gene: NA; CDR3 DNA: TGTGCCAGCAGTTACACAAACACGGAGCAGTACTTC; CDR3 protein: CASSYTNTEQYF
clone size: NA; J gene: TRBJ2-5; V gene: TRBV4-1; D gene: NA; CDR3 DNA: TGCGCCAGCAGCCAAGATGGCTCGGTGGCAGGGCCGCAGACCCAGTACTTC; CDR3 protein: CASSQDGSVAGPQTQYF
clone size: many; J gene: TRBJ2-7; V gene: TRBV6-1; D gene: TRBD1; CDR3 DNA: TGTGCCAGCAGTCCCCGGGACAGGGGCTACGAGCAGTACTTC; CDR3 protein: CASSPRDRGYEQYF
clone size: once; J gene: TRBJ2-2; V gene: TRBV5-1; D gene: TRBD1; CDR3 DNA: TGCGCCAGCAGGCCCACAGGGGGGCCGATATTCCCGAACACCGGGGAGCTGTTTTTT; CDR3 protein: CASRPTGGPIFPNTGELFF
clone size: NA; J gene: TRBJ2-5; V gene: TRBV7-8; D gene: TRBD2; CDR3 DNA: TGTGCCAGCAGTCGCACACGACTAGCGGGAAATTTACAAGAGACCCAGTACTTC; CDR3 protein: CASSRTRLAGNLQETQYF
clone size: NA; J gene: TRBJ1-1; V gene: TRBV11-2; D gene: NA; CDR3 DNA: TGTGCCAGCAGCTTAGCCCTCGCGGGGGAAGGGACTGAAGCTTTCTTT; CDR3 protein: CASSLALAGEGTEAFF
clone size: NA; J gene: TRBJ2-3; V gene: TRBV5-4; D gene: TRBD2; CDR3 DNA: TGTGCCAGCAGCTTATCAAATTTAGCGGGGGCGAAAGCAGATACGCAGTATTTT; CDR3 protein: CASSLSNLAGAKADTQYF
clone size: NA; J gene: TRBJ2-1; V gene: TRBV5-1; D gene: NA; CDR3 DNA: TGCGCCAGCAGCTTGGGGACGGGGAGCTCCTACAATGAGCAGTTCTTC; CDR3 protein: CASSLGTGSSYNEQFF
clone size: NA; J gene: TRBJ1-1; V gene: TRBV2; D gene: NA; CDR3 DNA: TGTGCCAGCAGTTTACAGGGTTCTGGGAACACTGAAGCTTTCTTT; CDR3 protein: CASSLQGSGNTEAFF
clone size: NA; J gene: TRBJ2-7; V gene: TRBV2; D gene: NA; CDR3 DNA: TGTGCCAGCAGTGAGGACACCTTCTACGAGCAGTACTTC; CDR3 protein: CASSEDTFYEQYF
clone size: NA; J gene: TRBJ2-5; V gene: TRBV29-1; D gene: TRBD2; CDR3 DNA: TGCAGCGTTGGCCTAGCGGGACTGGAGACCCAGTACTTC; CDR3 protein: CSVGLAGLETQYF
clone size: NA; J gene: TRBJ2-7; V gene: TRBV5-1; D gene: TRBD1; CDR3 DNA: TGCGCCAGCAGCCCCGGACAGGTCTCCTACGAGCAGTACTTC; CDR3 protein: CASSPGQVSYEQYF
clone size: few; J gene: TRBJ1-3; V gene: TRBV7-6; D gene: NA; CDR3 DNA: TGTGCCAGCAGCTCCAAGGCCGGACTTTCTGGAAACACCATATATTTT; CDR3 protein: CASSSKAGLSGNTIYF
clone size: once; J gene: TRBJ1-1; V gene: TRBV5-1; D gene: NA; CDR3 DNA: TGCGCCAGCAGCCCCGCGTTGGGGGGGCAAACTGAAGCTTTCTTT; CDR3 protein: CASSPALGGQTEAFF
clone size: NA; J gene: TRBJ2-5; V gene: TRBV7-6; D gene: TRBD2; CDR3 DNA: TGTGCCAGCAGCTTAGGCCCGGTTAGCGGGAGCACCCAGTACTTC; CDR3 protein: CASSLGPVSGSTQYF
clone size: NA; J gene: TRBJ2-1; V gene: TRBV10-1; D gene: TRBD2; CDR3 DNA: TGCGCCAGCAGTGAGGCCGGGACTAGCGGGATCAATGAGCAGTTCTTC; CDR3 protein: CASSEAGTSGINEQFF
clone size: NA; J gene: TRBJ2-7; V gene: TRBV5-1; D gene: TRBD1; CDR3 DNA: TGCGCCAGCAGCAGCAGGGGGTTCTTGGGAGAGCAGTACTTC; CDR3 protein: CASSSRGFLGEQYF
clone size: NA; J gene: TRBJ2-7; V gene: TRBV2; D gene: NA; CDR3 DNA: TGTGCCAGCCAGGGCTACGAGCAGTACTTC; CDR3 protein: CASQGYEQYF
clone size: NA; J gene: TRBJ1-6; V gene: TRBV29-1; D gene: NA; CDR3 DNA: TGCAGCGTTGCCCGGGATTTTAATTCACCCCTCAACTTT; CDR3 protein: CSVARDFNSPLNF
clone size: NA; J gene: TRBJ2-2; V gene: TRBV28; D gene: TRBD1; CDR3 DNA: TGTGCCAGCAGTTTAGGGACAGCGAACACCGGGGAGCTGTTTTTT; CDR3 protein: CASSLGTANTGELFF
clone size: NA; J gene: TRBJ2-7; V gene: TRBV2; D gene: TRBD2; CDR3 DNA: TGTGCCAGCAGAGCACTAGCGGGGGGGAACTACGAGCAGTACTTC; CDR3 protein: CASRALAGGNYEQYF
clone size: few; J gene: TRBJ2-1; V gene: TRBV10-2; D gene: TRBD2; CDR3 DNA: TGCGCCAGCAGTCGGACTAGCCCCTACAATGAGCAGTTCTTC; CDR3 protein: CASSRTSPYNEQFF
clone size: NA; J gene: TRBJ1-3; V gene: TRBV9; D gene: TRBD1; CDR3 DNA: TGTGCCAGCAGCGGGATGGGGACAGGGAGAAACACCATATATTTT; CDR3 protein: CASSGMGTGRNTIYF
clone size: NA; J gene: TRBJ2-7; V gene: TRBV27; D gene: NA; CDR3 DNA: TGTGCCAGCAGTTCGGCGGGGCGCTCGTACTTC; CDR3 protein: CASSSAGRSYF
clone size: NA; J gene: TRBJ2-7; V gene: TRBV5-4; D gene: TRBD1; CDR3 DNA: TGTGCCAGCAGCCAGGACAGGTACTACGAGCAGTACTTC; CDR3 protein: CASSQDRYYEQYF
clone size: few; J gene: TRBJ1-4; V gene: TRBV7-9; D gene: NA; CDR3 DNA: TGTGCCAGCAGCTTGGGGGGGGGCAGGAATGAAAAACTGTTTTTT; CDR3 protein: CASSLGGGRNEKLFF
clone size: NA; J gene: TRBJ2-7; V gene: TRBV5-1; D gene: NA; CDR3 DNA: TGCGCCAGCAGCTTGTCGGGCGAGCAGTACTTC; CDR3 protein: CASSLSGEQYF
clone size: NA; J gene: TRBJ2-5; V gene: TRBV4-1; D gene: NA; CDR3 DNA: TGCGCCAGCAGCCAAAGGGGGATCGACGTTAAAGAGACCCAGTACTTC; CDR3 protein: CASSQRGIDVKETQYF
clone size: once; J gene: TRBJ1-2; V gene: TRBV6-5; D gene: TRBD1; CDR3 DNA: TGTGCCAGCAGTATAACGGGACAGGGGGCCGGGGGCTACACCTTC; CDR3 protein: CASSITGQGAGGYTF
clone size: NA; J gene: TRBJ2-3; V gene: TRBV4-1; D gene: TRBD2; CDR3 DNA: TGCGCCAGCAGCCAATTCACTAGCGGGGGGGGATTGGATACGCAGTATTTT; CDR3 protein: CASSQFTSGGGLDTQYF
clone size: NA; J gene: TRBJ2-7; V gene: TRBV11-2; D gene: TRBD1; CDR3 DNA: TGTGCCAGCAGCCGCGGACAGGGAGGACCCTACGAGCAGTACTTC; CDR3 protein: CASSRGQGGPYEQYF
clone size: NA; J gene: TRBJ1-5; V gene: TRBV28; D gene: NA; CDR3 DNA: TGTGCCAGCAGTTCTCCACAGGGTTATCAGCCCCAGCATTTT; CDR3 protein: CASSSPQGYQPQHF
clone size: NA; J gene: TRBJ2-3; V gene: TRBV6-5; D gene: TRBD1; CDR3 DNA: TGTGCCAGCAGTTACACCGGGACAGGGGGCCGAGATACGCAGTATTTT; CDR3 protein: CASSYTGTGGRDTQYF
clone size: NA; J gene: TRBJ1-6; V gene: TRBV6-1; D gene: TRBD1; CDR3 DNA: TGTGCCAGCAGGGGGGGACAGAGAAATTCACCCCTCCACTTT; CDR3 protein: CASRGGQRNSPLHF
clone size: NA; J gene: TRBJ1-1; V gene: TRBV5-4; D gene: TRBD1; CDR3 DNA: TGTGCCAGCAGCTTGTTGGACAGGGAAGCTTTCTTT; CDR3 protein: CASSLLDREAFF
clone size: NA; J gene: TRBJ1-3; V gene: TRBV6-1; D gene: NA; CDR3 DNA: TGTGCCAGCACCGGGGGAAGCTCTGGAAACACCATATATTTT; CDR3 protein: CASTGGSSGNTIYF
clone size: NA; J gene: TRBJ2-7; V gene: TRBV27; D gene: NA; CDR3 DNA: TGTGCCAGCAGTTTCTCGGGACAAGAATACGAGCAGTACTTC; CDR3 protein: CASSFSGQEYEQYF
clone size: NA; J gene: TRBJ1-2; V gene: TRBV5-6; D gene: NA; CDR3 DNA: TGTGCCAGCAGCACCGACAGGCAGTCCTATGGCTACACCTTC; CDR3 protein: CASSTDRQSYGYTF
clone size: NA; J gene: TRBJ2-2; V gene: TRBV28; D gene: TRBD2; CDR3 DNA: TGTGCCAGCAGACCCTCCGGGGGGGCTGGGGAGCTGTTTTTT; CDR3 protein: CASRPSGGAGELFF